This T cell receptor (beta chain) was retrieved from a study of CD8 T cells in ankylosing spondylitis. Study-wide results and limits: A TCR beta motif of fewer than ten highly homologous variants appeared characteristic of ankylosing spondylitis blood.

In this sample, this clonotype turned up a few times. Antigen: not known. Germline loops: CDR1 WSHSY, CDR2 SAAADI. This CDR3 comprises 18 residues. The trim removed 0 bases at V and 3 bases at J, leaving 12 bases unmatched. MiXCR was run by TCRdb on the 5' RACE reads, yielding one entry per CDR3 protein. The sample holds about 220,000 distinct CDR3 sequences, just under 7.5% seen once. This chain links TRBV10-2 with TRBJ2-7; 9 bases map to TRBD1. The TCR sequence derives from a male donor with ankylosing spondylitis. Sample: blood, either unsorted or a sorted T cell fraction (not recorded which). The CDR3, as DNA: TGCGCCAGCAGTGAGTCGGGGGCGGGACAGGGTTTTTACTACGAGCAGTACTTC. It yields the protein CASSESGAGQGFYYEQYF.